Sequencing of this T cell receptor beta chain was carried out in a study of cytomegalovirus exposure and HLA in healthy donors. Study-level information: Membership in the Caucasian-associated ancestry cluster was found for about 80% of approximately 400 genotyped donors. General study points: In an earlier analysis, most TCR beta V segments were productive about 90% or about 30% of the time. As was reported, the classifier diagnosed cytomegalovirus status with high specificity and sensitivity. Across donors, presence/absence analyses took sequencing depth to be roughly uniform.

The CDR3 totals 14 residues. The V and J ends lost 3 bases and 2 bases, in that order; junction bases with no gene match: 4. In germline, CDR1 is MDHEN, CDR2 SYDVKM. PCR was performed using 60 Vbeta and 13 Jbeta primers. The data were produced by immunoSEQ multiplex PCR, yet TCRdb's version contains in-frame clones alone and is incomplete. The sample shows under 150,000 clones, about four fifths of them seen only once. Notes on this clone: Its antigen is not known.

Material: PBMCs. This TCR derives from a woman in her forties in good health and CMV-seronegative. The chain uses TRBV28 and TRBJ2-7, with 7 bases fitting TRBD1. This CDR3 is CASSLTGFPYEQYF. DNA of the CDR3: TGTGCCAGCAGTTTGACAGGGTTTCCCTACGAGCAGTACTTC. Variable domain in full (rest from reference TRBV28 and TRBJ2-7): DVKVTQSSRYLVKRTGEKVFLECVQDMDHENMFWYRQDPGLGLRLIYFSYDVKMKEKGDIPEGYSVSREKKERFSLILESASTNQTSMYLCASSLTGFPYEQYFGPGTRLTVT.